This TCR beta chain emerged from a study of long-term antiretroviral therapy in people with HIV. Concerning this clone: The antigen is not known.

The run of the v3.0 immunoSEQ assay was at survey level. Using immunoSEQ multiplex PCR, the repertoire was profiled, and TCRdb retains in-frame clones only, with some absent. The table includes about 18,000 clones, 75% to 85% detected once. Whole-study findings and limits: Gathering of blood took place between about 2003 and 2017, possibly under older ART regimens. With ART, diversity went up but was still lower than in transplant donor controls. CDR3 length ranges were narrower in HIV repertoires than in controls.

From germline, CDR1 is MNHEY and CDR2 SMNVEV (reference sequence). The germline V and J ends were trimmed by 2 bases and 6 bases, with 11 bases remaining between them. The CDR3 has 14 residues. The source material was unsorted PBMCs, sampled at the start of antiretroviral therapy, before treatment. J is TRBJ1-5 and V is TRBV27; maybe TRBD1 (5 bases). This sequence originates from a man aged 18 to 35 with HIV. The CDR3, as DNA: TGTGCCAGCAGTTTACAGGGAAGGGGTCAGCCCCAGCATTTT. Its protein product is CASSLQGRGQPQHF.